This is a list of T cell receptor beta chains from one sample in a study of identical twins. From the 5' RACE reads, TCRdb called clonotypes with MiXCR, one entry per CDR3 protein. Here the sample spans some 710,000 distinct CDR3 sequences, 6.1% being singletons. Sequencing input: naive T cells sorted from blood. Receptor source: a man aged 18 to 35 in good health. Both conserved end residues are part of each CDR3. Fields, in order: clone size, CDR3 length, J gene, V gene, D gene, CDR3 protein, CDR3 DNA. A D gene is named only where the DNA matches it firmly. Only some rows state a clone size, as once, few, many or a class for expanded clones.

clone_size: -; cdr3_length: 17; j_call: TRBJ2-1; v_call: TRBV6-5; d_call: TRBD2; cdr3_aa: CASSYSMTSGAYNEQFF; cdr3_nt: TGTGCCAGCAGTTATAGTATGACTAGCGGGGCTTACAATGAGCAGTTCTTC
clone_size: many; cdr3_length: 15; j_call: TRBJ2-2; v_call: TRBV4-2; d_call: -; cdr3_aa: CASSLVDWGTGELFF; cdr3_nt: TGTGCCAGCAGCTTGGTGGATTGGGGGACCGGGGAGCTGTTTTTT
clone_size: many; cdr3_length: 23; j_call: TRBJ1-3; v_call: TRBV6-4; d_call: TRBD1; cdr3_aa: CASSDSGGGQGARIFASGNTIYF; cdr3_nt: TGTGCCAGCAGTGACTCGGGCGGGGGACAGGGGGCGAGGATTTTCGCCTCTGGAAACACCATATATTTT
clone_size: many; cdr3_length: 14; j_call: TRBJ2-1; v_call: TRBV10-2; d_call: -; cdr3_aa: CASLQGGTYNEQFF; cdr3_nt: TGCGCCAGCTTGCAGGGCGGGACCTACAATGAGCAGTTCTTC
clone_size: many; cdr3_length: 14; j_call: TRBJ2-1; v_call: TRBV20-1; d_call: TRBD2; cdr3_aa: CSARGGSSYNEQFF; cdr3_nt: TGCAGTGCTAGGGGCGGGAGCTCCTACAATGAGCAGTTCTTC
clone_size: once; cdr3_length: 11; j_call: TRBJ2-5; v_call: TRBV7-8; d_call: -; cdr3_aa: CASSSDGTQYF; cdr3_nt: TGTGCCAGCAGCTCAGATGGGACCCAGTACTTC
clone_size: many; cdr3_length: 12; j_call: TRBJ2-3; v_call: TRBV6-4; d_call: -; cdr3_aa: CASSDWQGTQYF; cdr3_nt: TGTGCCAGCAGTGACTGGCAGGGTACGCAGTATTTT
clone_size: many; cdr3_length: 16; j_call: TRBJ2-1; v_call: TRBV27; d_call: TRBD2; cdr3_aa: CASSPPLAGGNNEQFF; cdr3_nt: TGTGCCAGCAGTCCACCCCTGGCGGGAGGTAACAATGAGCAGTTCTTC
clone_size: few; cdr3_length: 13; j_call: TRBJ2-7; v_call: TRBV12-3/TRBV12-4; d_call: -; cdr3_aa: CASSRGDHYEQYF; cdr3_nt: TGTGCCAGCAGCAGAGGGGATCACTACGAGCAGTACTTC
clone_size: -; cdr3_length: 17; j_call: TRBJ1-6; v_call: TRBV4-1; d_call: TRBD1; cdr3_aa: CASSRQPPGQPNSPLHF; cdr3_nt: TGCGCCAGCAGCCGGCAACCCCCGGGACAGCCTAATTCACCCCTCCACTTT
clone_size: -; cdr3_length: 15; j_call: TRBJ2-3; v_call: TRBV6-5; d_call: TRBD1; cdr3_aa: CASSYETGVADTQYF; cdr3_nt: TGTGCCAGCAGTTACGAAACAGGGGTTGCAGATACGCAGTATTTT
clone_size: -; cdr3_length: 11; j_call: TRBJ1-5; v_call: TRBV29-1; d_call: -; cdr3_aa: CSVLGEGAQHF; cdr3_nt: TGCAGCGTCCTAGGGGAGGGGGCCCAGCATTTT
clone_size: few; cdr3_length: 17; j_call: TRBJ2-6; v_call: TRBV10-3; d_call: TRBD1; cdr3_aa: CAISIYRGSSGANVLTF; cdr3_nt: TGTGCCATCAGTATCTACAGGGGGTCTTCTGGGGCCAACGTCCTGACTTTC
clone_size: few; cdr3_length: 16; j_call: TRBJ2-6; v_call: TRBV5-5; d_call: -; cdr3_aa: CASSWGPKEGANVLTF; cdr3_nt: TGTGCCAGCAGCTGGGGACCCAAGGAGGGGGCCAACGTCCTGACTTTC
clone_size: -; cdr3_length: 15; j_call: TRBJ1-1; v_call: TRBV4-3; d_call: -; cdr3_aa: CASSPRRGSSTEAFF; cdr3_nt: TGCGCCAGCAGCCCGAGGCGGGGGTCGTCCACTGAAGCTTTCTTT
clone_size: many; cdr3_length: 13; j_call: TRBJ1-2; v_call: TRBV27; d_call: -; cdr3_aa: CASSLSPVYGYTF; cdr3_nt: TGTGCCAGCAGTTTATCCCCAGTCTATGGCTACACCTTC
clone_size: few; cdr3_length: 15; j_call: TRBJ2-3; v_call: TRBV7-9; d_call: -; cdr3_aa: CASSPEISGKNSQYF; cdr3_nt: TGTGCCAGCAGCCCCGAGATCTCCGGGAAAAACTCGCAGTATTTT
clone_size: many; cdr3_length: 13; j_call: TRBJ1-6; v_call: TRBV29-1; d_call: TRBD1; cdr3_aa: CSVGTGGNSPLHF; cdr3_nt: TGCAGCGTCGGGACAGGCGGGAATTCACCCCTCCACTTT
clone_size: few; cdr3_length: 16; j_call: TRBJ2-1; v_call: TRBV5-1; d_call: TRBD2; cdr3_aa: CASSATSGSGGNEQFF; cdr3_nt: TGCGCCAGCAGCGCTACTAGCGGGAGTGGTGGCAATGAGCAGTTCTTC
clone_size: many; cdr3_length: 12; j_call: TRBJ2-1; v_call: TRBV10-2; d_call: -; cdr3_aa: CASSELASEQFF; cdr3_nt: TGCGCCAGCAGTGAACTGGCGAGTGAGCAGTTCTTC
clone_size: many; cdr3_length: 13; j_call: TRBJ1-1; v_call: TRBV27; d_call: -; cdr3_aa: CASSSQWFTEAFF; cdr3_nt: TGTGCCAGCAGTTCCCAATGGTTCACTGAAGCTTTCTTT
clone_size: many; cdr3_length: 12; j_call: TRBJ1-2; v_call: TRBV20-1; d_call: -; cdr3_aa: CSEGGGDYGYTF; cdr3_nt: TGCAGTGAAGGGGGTGGTGACTATGGCTACACCTTC
clone_size: few; cdr3_length: 16; j_call: TRBJ2-3; v_call: TRBV11-2; d_call: TRBD2; cdr3_aa: CASSLVSGSLADTQYF; cdr3_nt: TGTGCCAGCAGCTTAGTGAGCGGGAGTTTGGCAGATACGCAGTATTTT
clone_size: -; cdr3_length: 15; j_call: TRBJ2-5; v_call: TRBV5-1; d_call: -; cdr3_aa: CASSSPPARGETQYF; cdr3_nt: TGCGCCAGCAGCTCGCCCCCGGCGAGAGGAGAGACCCAGTACTTC
clone_size: -; cdr3_length: 14; j_call: TRBJ1-1; v_call: TRBV7-8; d_call: -; cdr3_aa: CASSFGAGWTEAFF; cdr3_nt: TGTGCCAGCAGCTTCGGGGCGGGGTGGACTGAAGCTTTCTTT
clone_size: many; cdr3_length: 15; j_call: TRBJ2-5; v_call: TRBV5-6; d_call: -; cdr3_aa: CASAQTPQVQETQYF; cdr3_nt: TGTGCCAGCGCCCAGACGCCACAGGTCCAAGAGACCCAGTACTTC
clone_size: few; cdr3_length: 14; j_call: TRBJ2-1; v_call: TRBV20-1; d_call: -; cdr3_aa: CSARDAGVPNEQFF; cdr3_nt: TGCAGTGCTAGAGACGCAGGGGTTCCTAATGAGCAGTTCTTC
clone_size: many; cdr3_length: 13; j_call: TRBJ2-2; v_call: TRBV27; d_call: -; cdr3_aa: CASSSHRTGELFF; cdr3_nt: TGTGCCAGCAGTTCGCACCGGACCGGGGAGCTGTTTTTT
clone_size: few; cdr3_length: 14; j_call: TRBJ1-1; v_call: TRBV29-1; d_call: TRBD1; cdr3_aa: CSVTTGAMNTEAFF; cdr3_nt: TGCAGCGTAACCACAGGGGCCATGAACACTGAAGCTTTCTTT
clone_size: few; cdr3_length: 15; j_call: TRBJ2-3; v_call: TRBV7-9; d_call: -; cdr3_aa: CASSPPLRDTDTQYF; cdr3_nt: TGTGCCAGCAGCCCCCCCTTGCGGGACACAGATACGCAGTATTTT
clone_size: -; cdr3_length: 14; j_call: TRBJ2-7; v_call: TRBV27; d_call: TRBD2; cdr3_aa: CASSAGTSLYEQYF; cdr3_nt: TGTGCCAGCAGTGCCGGGACTAGCTTATACGAGCAGTACTTC
clone_size: few; cdr3_length: 14; j_call: TRBJ2-5; v_call: TRBV28; d_call: TRBD2; cdr3_aa: CASSVSGSGETQYF; cdr3_nt: TGTGCCAGCAGTGTTAGCGGGAGTGGGGAGACCCAGTACTTC
clone_size: few; cdr3_length: 16; j_call: TRBJ2-7; v_call: TRBV12-3/TRBV12-4; d_call: -; cdr3_aa: CASSLSGQGRGSEQYF; cdr3_nt: TGTGCCAGCAGTTTGTCGGGACAAGGGAGAGGGTCCGAGCAGTACTTC
clone_size: -; cdr3_length: 15; j_call: TRBJ2-5; v_call: TRBV30; d_call: TRBD1; cdr3_aa: CAWSARQGKSETQYF; cdr3_nt: TGTGCCTGGAGTGCTCGACAGGGAAAGTCAGAGACCCAGTACTTC
clone_size: -; cdr3_length: 15; j_call: TRBJ2-7; v_call: TRBV9; d_call: -; cdr3_aa: CASSVEGVGSYEQYF; cdr3_nt: TGTGCCAGCAGCGTAGAAGGGGTTGGATCCTACGAGCAGTACTTC
clone_size: -; cdr3_length: 15; j_call: TRBJ1-2; v_call: TRBV12-3/TRBV12-4; d_call: TRBD1; cdr3_aa: CASSVTGERVYGYTF; cdr3_nt: TGTGCCAGCAGTGTGACAGGGGAGAGGGTCTATGGCTACACCTTC
clone_size: -; cdr3_length: 14; j_call: TRBJ2-5; v_call: TRBV18; d_call: -; cdr3_aa: CASSPGLHEETQYF; cdr3_nt: TGTGCCAGCTCACCAGGGCTCCACGAAGAGACCCAGTACTTC
clone_size: -; cdr3_length: 16; j_call: TRBJ2-3; v_call: TRBV24-1; d_call: TRBD2; cdr3_aa: CATSDRLAGNTDTQYF; cdr3_nt: TGTGCCACCAGTGATCGACTAGCGGGGAACACAGATACGCAGTATTTT
clone_size: many; cdr3_length: 16; j_call: TRBJ2-1; v_call: TRBV29-1; d_call: TRBD2; cdr3_aa: CSVDGTSGLSYNEQFF; cdr3_nt: TGCAGCGTTGACGGGACTAGCGGGTTATCCTACAATGAGCAGTTCTTC
clone_size: many; cdr3_length: 13; j_call: TRBJ2-1; v_call: TRBV29-1; d_call: -; cdr3_aa: CSVGSGLYNEQFF; cdr3_nt: TGCAGCGTTGGTAGCGGTCTCTACAATGAGCAGTTCTTC
clone_size: many; cdr3_length: 17; j_call: TRBJ2-3; v_call: TRBV9; d_call: -; cdr3_aa: CASSVGRGGMVADTQYF; cdr3_nt: TGTGCCAGCAGCGTAGGGCGCGGCGGGATGGTTGCAGATACGCAGTATTTT
clone_size: many; cdr3_length: 13; j_call: TRBJ1-1; v_call: TRBV12-3/TRBV12-4; d_call: TRBD1; cdr3_aa: CASSLTGYTEAFF; cdr3_nt: TGTGCCAGCAGTTTGACAGGGTACACTGAAGCTTTCTTT
clone_size: many; cdr3_length: 12; j_call: TRBJ2-7; v_call: TRBV9; d_call: -; cdr3_aa: CASSTQGSEQYF; cdr3_nt: TGTGCCAGCAGCACCCAGGGATCCGAGCAGTACTTC
clone_size: many; cdr3_length: 17; j_call: TRBJ1-5; v_call: TRBV7-2; d_call: -; cdr3_aa: CASSPLNPGGRDQPQHF; cdr3_nt: TGTGCCAGCAGCCCCTTAAATCCCGGGGGGAGGGATCAGCCCCAGCATTTT
clone_size: many; cdr3_length: 14; j_call: TRBJ2-2; v_call: TRBV28; d_call: TRBD2; cdr3_aa: CASSSGLADGELFF; cdr3_nt: TGTGCCAGCAGCTCGGGACTAGCGGACGGGGAGCTGTTTTTT
clone_size: -; cdr3_length: 14; j_call: TRBJ1-2; v_call: TRBV29-1; d_call: -; cdr3_aa: CSVYQVVANYGYTF; cdr3_nt: TGCAGCGTTTATCAGGTCGTCGCTAACTATGGCTACACCTTC
clone_size: -; cdr3_length: 18; j_call: TRBJ2-3; v_call: TRBV3-1; d_call: TRBD1; cdr3_aa: CASSQKPTGALFTDTQYF; cdr3_nt: TGTGCCAGCAGCCAAAAGCCGACAGGGGCTCTCTTCACAGATACGCAGTATTTT
clone_size: few; cdr3_length: 17; j_call: TRBJ2-1; v_call: TRBV20-1; d_call: -; cdr3_aa: CSARIRRGRNPYNEQFF; cdr3_nt: TGCAGTGCTAGAATCCGGAGGGGGCGGAACCCCTACAATGAGCAGTTCTTC
clone_size: -; cdr3_length: 15; j_call: TRBJ2-3; v_call: TRBV7-9; d_call: -; cdr3_aa: CASSSRPPGTDTQYF; cdr3_nt: TGTGCCAGCAGCTCCAGGCCCCCGGGCACAGATACGCAGTATTTT
clone_size: few; cdr3_length: 13; j_call: TRBJ2-1; v_call: TRBV11-2; d_call: -; cdr3_aa: CASSLAIDNEQFF; cdr3_nt: TGTGCCAGCAGCTTAGCCATTGACAATGAGCAGTTCTTC
clone_size: many; cdr3_length: 14; j_call: TRBJ2-1; v_call: TRBV10-3; d_call: -; cdr3_aa: CAISESRSPNEQFF; cdr3_nt: TGTGCCATCAGTGAGTCGAGGTCTCCCAATGAGCAGTTCTTC
clone_size: few; cdr3_length: 15; j_call: TRBJ1-4; v_call: TRBV6-2/TRBV6-3; d_call: TRBD1; cdr3_aa: CASRGDRSPYEKLFF; cdr3_nt: TGTGCCAGCAGGGGGGACAGATCTCCTTATGAAAAACTGTTTTTT
clone_size: -; cdr3_length: 16; j_call: TRBJ2-1; v_call: TRBV24-1; d_call: TRBD2; cdr3_aa: CATSDSTSGVYNEQFF; cdr3_nt: TGTGCCACCAGTGATTCGACTAGCGGGGTATACAATGAGCAGTTCTTC